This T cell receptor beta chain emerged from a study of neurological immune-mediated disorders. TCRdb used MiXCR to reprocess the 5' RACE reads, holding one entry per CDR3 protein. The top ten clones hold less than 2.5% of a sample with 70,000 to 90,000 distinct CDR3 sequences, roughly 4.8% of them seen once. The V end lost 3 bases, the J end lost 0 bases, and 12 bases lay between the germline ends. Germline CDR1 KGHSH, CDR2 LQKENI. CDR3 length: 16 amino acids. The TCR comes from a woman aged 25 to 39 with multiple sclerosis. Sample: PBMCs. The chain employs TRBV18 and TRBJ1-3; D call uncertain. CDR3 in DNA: TGTGCCAGCTCACCTGTCAGTGATCCCTCTGGAAACACCATATATTTT. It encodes CASSPVSDPSGNTIYF.